These 24 T cell receptor beta chains were all obtained from the same sample, sequenced in a study of molecular identifiers for immune sequencing clone quantification. TCRdb re-analysed the PCR reads in MiXCR, keeping a single row per CDR3 protein. The sample holds about 320,000 distinct CDR3 sequences, 20% to 25% seen once. Sample: naive CD8+ T cells from blood, with Jurkat cell RNA spiked in. Documented subset: FACS-sorted CD8+CD4-CCR7+CD45RA+ naive T cells. These receptors were obtained from a human donor in good health. Some libraries in this study had Jurkat cell RNA spiked in.

This clonotype occurred many times. The chain has TRBV27 and TRBJ2-3; D remains unclear. Germline CDR1 reads MNHEY; CDR2 reads SMNVEV (reference sequence). Deletions cut 5 bases from V and 4 bases from J, with 7 bases between. The CDR3 consists of 12 residues. The CDR3 DNA reads TGTGCCAGCAGTGGGGTCCCAGATACGCAGTATTTT. This encodes CASSGVPDTQYF.

This clonotype was picked up many times. This rearrangement joins TRBV20-1 to TRBJ1-1; D might be TRBD1 (6 bases). Germline V gives CDR1 DFQATT, CDR2 SNEGSKA (reference sequence). Trimming took 6 bases from V and 7 from J, leaving 15 bases between them. The CDR3 runs 12 residues. DNA of the CDR3: TGCAGTGCCCTTCCGGGGGGACATGAAGCTTTCTTT. Residues: CSALPGGHEAFF.

This clonotype showed up many times. CDR3 protein: CSASQGLETQYF. The CDR3 DNA reads TGCAGTGCTAGTCAGGGACTAGAGACCCAGTACTTC. The chain recombines TRBV20-1 with TRBJ2-5, with D possibly being TRBD2 (6 bases). The ends were cut back, 3 bases at V and 4 bases at J, with 9 bases in the middle. The CDR3 loop spans 12 amino acids. The germline V gene encodes CDR1 DFQATT and CDR2 SNEGSKA (reference sequence).

For this clonotype: A much larger clone differs from this one at a single base, so this may be a read error. Lacking the conserved final phenylalanine or tryptophan, this CDR3 likely reflects a read error. The chain couples TRBV11-2 to TRBJ2-3; possibly TRBD2 for D (6 bases). The germline V gene has CDR1 SGHAT and CDR2 FQNNGV. The CDR3 totals 15 residues. V was pared by 2 bases and J by 4 bases, with 13 bases between. For the CDR3, the DNA is TGTGCCAGCAGCTTAAGGCGGGACCTTGCAGATACGCAGTATCTT. Translated, it gives CASSLRRDLADTQYL.

There are a few counts of this clonotype. The chain is built from TRBV7-6 and TRBJ1-1; TRBD1 is a possible D gene (6 bases). Deletions cut 5 bases from V and 1 base from J, with 29 bases between. CDR1 is SGHVS and CDR2 is FNYEAQ in the germline V gene. The CDR3 consists of 20 residues. The CDR3 region has the DNA TGTGCCAGCAGCCGGGCCCCCCCGTTGGGTGGGGGCTCGGCGAACACTGAAGCTTTCTTT. Translated, it gives CASSRAPPLGGGSANTEAFF.

This clonotype appeared many times. The genes are TRBV5-4 and TRBJ2-7; 8 positions agree with TRBD1. This CDR3 contains 13 residues. V lost 0 bases and J lost 10; bases outside the gene matches: 6. Germline V lookup: CDR1 SGHNT, CDR2 YYREEE (reference sequence). CDR3: CASSLAGQGSQYF. The DNA of the CDR3 is TGTGCCAGCAGCTTGGCTGGACAGGGATCTCAGTACTTC.

The chain is built from TRBV11-2 and TRBJ2-3, with TRBD2 matching over 9 bases. Germline CDR1 and CDR2: SGHAT and FQNNGV. The CDR3 loop spans 17 amino acids. After removal of 5 bases from V and 4 bases from J, the junction contained 13 bases not matched to a gene. The CDR3 protein is CASSPPYGTSSADTQYF. In nucleotides, the CDR3 is TGTGCCAGCAGCCCTCCTTATGGGACTAGCTCCGCAGATACGCAGTATTTT.

This clonotype appeared many times. This sequence joins TRBV7-9 and TRBJ2-3; 7 bases are a match to TRBD1. Trimming took 5 bases from V and 4 from J; bases not matched to a gene: 12. The CDR3 sequence is 16 residues long. In germline, CDR1 is SEHNR, CDR2 FQNEAQ (reference sequence). Here the CDR3 reads CASSPKDRVWPDTQYF. The CDR3 nucleotides read TGTGCCAGCAGCCCCAAAGACAGGGTATGGCCAGATACGCAGTATTTT. Full variable domain (missing parts from reference TRBV7-9 and TRBJ2-3): DTGVSQNPRHKITKRGQNVTFRCDPISEHNRLYWYRQTLGQGPEFLTYFQNEAQLEKSRLLSDRFSAERPKGSFSTLEIQRTEQGDSAMYLCASSPKDRVWPDTQYFGPGTRLTVL.

On this clonotype itself: At one boundary the junction diverges from the germline segment, which might be a read error. J is TRBJ2-7 and V is TRBV27; tentatively, D is TRBD1 (5 bases). CDR3 size: 14 residues. CDR1 is MNHEY and CDR2 is SMNVEV in the germline V gene (reference sequence). DNA of the CDR3: TGTGCCAGCAGTACTCTGGGCAGGGCCTACGAGCAGTGCTTC. Protein product: CASSTLGRAYEQCF.

A few counts support this clonotype. The chain joins TRBV11-2 to TRBJ2-7; D unclear. V lost 5 bases and J 5 bases, leaving 19 bases between the germline ends. CDR3 length equals 15 residues. Germline CDR1 and CDR2: SGHAT and FQNNGV. The CDR3 reads CASSTAGSKGDEQYF. The DNA for the CDR3 is TGTGCCAGCAGCACCGCCGGTTCTAAGGGTGACGAGCAGTACTTC.

Points on this clonotype: A read error may explain this, as a much larger clone is one base away. The chain combines TRBV7-9 with TRBJ2-7; 10 bases map to TRBD2. The last part of the DNA fits TRBJ2-1 better; the J call may be wrong. CDR3 size: 15 residues. Germline assignment: CDR1 SEHNR and CDR2 FQNEAQ (reference sequence). DNA of the CDR3: TGTGCCAGCAGCTTATTACCTAGCGGGAGCTACGAGCAGTTCTTC. Its translation is CASSLLPSGSYEQFF.

This clonotype appeared many times. V usage is TRBV7-9 and J usage is TRBJ2-3; D is ambiguous. The germline V gene has CDR1 SEHNR and CDR2 FQNEAQ (reference sequence). The CDR3 runs 15 residues. V lost 3 bases to trimming and J lost 2 bases, with 12 bases between them. The CDR3 protein is CASSFGDTYTDTQYF. The CDR3 DNA reads TGTGCCAGCAGCTTCGGCGACACCTACACAGATACGCAGTATTTT.

The chain is built from TRBV27 and TRBJ1-1, with 10 bases identical to TRBD1. V gave up 5 bases and J gave up 4 bases; unmatched junction bases: 4. The germline V gene has CDR1 MNHEY and CDR2 SMNVEV (reference sequence). The CDR3 has 14 residues. DNA for the CDR3: TGTGCCAGCAGTCCGTGGACAGGGGGCACTGAAGCTTTCTTT. This gives the protein CASSPWTGGTEAFF.

This clonotype came up many times. The rearrangement links TRBV6-6 to TRBJ2-3, with 11 bases lining up with TRBD1. Germline CDR1 and CDR2: MNHNY and SVGAGI (reference sequence). The CDR3 runs to 15 residues. V gave up 4 bases and J gave up 4 bases; unmatched junction bases: 4. CDR3 loop: CASSWTGGASDTQYF. CDR3 DNA sequence: TGTGCCAGCAGTTGGACAGGGGGCGCTTCAGATACGCAGTATTTT.

This rearrangement joins TRBV12-5 to TRBJ2-1; 8 bases are a match to TRBD1. Trimming at V came to 5 bases and at J to 6 bases, leaving 9 bases not matched to a gene. Germline assignment: CDR1 LGHNT and CDR2 FRNRAP. The CDR3 totals 15 residues. The chain's CDR3 is CASGASGTGCNEQFF. The DNA for the CDR3 is TGTGCTAGTGGTGCATCCGGGACAGGCTGCAATGAGCAGTTCTTC. Full variable domain (rest looked up from reference TRBV12-5 and TRBJ2-1): DARVTQTPRHKVTEMGQEVTMRCQPILGHNTVFWYRQTMMQGLELLAYFRNRAPLDDSGMPKDRFSAEMPDATLATLKIQPSEPRDSAVYFCASGASGTGCNEQFFGPGTRLTVL.

With respect to this clonotype: This may be a read error, as it is one base from a much larger clone. Without the conserved terminal phenylalanine or tryptophan, this CDR3 likely stems from a read error. The DNA is left out, because the CDR3 cannot be placed on it with certainty; the CDR3 is given as TCRdb lists it. The rearrangement links TRBV21-1 to TRBJ1-1; TRBD1, as called in the table, went unchecked against the DNA. TRBV21-1 represents a pseudogene. The CDR3 numbers 14 amino acids, ends counted. The chain's CDR3 is CASSTHRFIPEAFI.

The sample holds many counts of this clonotype. The V gene is TRBV30, the J gene TRBJ2-7, with D uncertain. In germline, CDR1 is GTSNPN, CDR2 SVGIG (reference sequence). CDR3 size: 12 residues. Trimming took off 2 bases at V and 2 bases at J, with 7 bases between the two ends. The CDR3 here is CAWSTGTYEQYF. CDR3 sequence (DNA): TGTGCCTGGAGTACTGGAACCTACGAGCAGTACTTC.

This clonotype was seen only once. This chain connects TRBV6-1 to TRBJ1-6, with D possibly TRBD1 on 6 matching bases. The ends were cut back, 6 bases at V and 3 bases at J, with 18 bases in the middle. The CDR3 is 17 residues long. Germline-derived CDR1 and CDR2 are MNHNS and SASEGT. CDR3 nucleotide sequence: TGTGCCAGCAGCACCGGGACAACGCGTTACTATAATTCACCCCTCCACTTT. This translates into CASSTGTTRYYNSPLHF.

This clonotype was picked up many times. The CDR3 nucleotides are TGTGCCAGCAGCTACCCTAGTAGGCTCGTACAAGAGACCCAGTACTTC. Translating it yields CASSYPSRLVQETQYF. The chain is built from TRBV7-2 and TRBJ2-5, with D hard to call. CDR1 is SGHTA, CDR2 FQGNSA, per germline. The CDR3 is made up of 16 amino acids. The V end lost 4 bases, the J end lost 2 bases, and 17 bases lay between the germline ends.

Notes on this clonotype: The junction differs from germline at one of its ends, possibly a read error. The chain couples TRBV12-3 or TRBV12-4 to TRBJ1-4, with 11 positions matching TRBD1. This CDR3 region has 18 residues. The CDR3 loop reads CASSQDRGRRRTNERLFF. DNA of the CDR3: TGTGCCAGCAGTCAGGACAGGGGGCGTCGTAGGACTAATGAAAGACTGTTTTTT.

This clonotype was observed at least ten times. The rearrangement links TRBV9 to TRBJ2-5; TRBD2 agrees at 10 bases. Trimming removed 0 bases from V and 0 bases from J; junction bases left unmatched: 5. Germline V CDR1 and CDR2: SGDLS, YYNGEE. The CDR3 consists of 17 residues. For the CDR3, the DNA is TGTGCCAGCAGCGTAGGGCGGACTAGCGGCAACCAAGAGACCCAGTACTTC. Translated: CASSVGRTSGNQETQYF.

This clonotype has more than one count but fewer than ten. The rearrangement links TRBV7-9 to TRBJ1-1, with 10 nucleotides matching TRBD1. The V segment lost 7 bases and the J segment 1 base; nucleotides outside the gene matches: 12. This CDR3 is 17 amino acids long. Germline V gene sequence: CDR1 SEHNR, CDR2 FQNEAQ (reference sequence). CDR3 in DNA: TGTGCCAGCAACCCACCTTTGGGGGACAGGGGGAACACTGAAGCTTTCTTT. Translating it yields CASNPPLGDRGNTEAFF.

This chain links TRBV6-2 or TRBV6-3 with TRBJ1-1; 7 bases fit TRBD1. This CDR3 comprises 11 residues. The J segment lost 8 bases and the V segment lost 5 bases, leaving 2 bases of the junction unmatched. Germline CDR1 reads MNHEY; CDR2 reads SVGEGT. The chain's CDR3 is CASSGQEEAFF. The CDR3 nucleotides are TGTGCCAGCAGTGGACAGGAAGAAGCTTTCTTT.

This clonotype was observed at least ten times. The chain links TRBV7-9 to TRBJ1-1, with D possibly TRBD1 on 5 matching bases. V shed 5 bases and J shed 1 base, with 14 bases lying between them. The CDR3 sequence is 15 residues long. Per germline, CDR1 SEHNR and CDR2 FQNEAQ (reference sequence). The CDR3: CASSPIGHTNTEAFF. In nucleotides, the CDR3 is TGTGCCAGCAGCCCTATTGGACATACGAACACTGAAGCTTTCTTT.